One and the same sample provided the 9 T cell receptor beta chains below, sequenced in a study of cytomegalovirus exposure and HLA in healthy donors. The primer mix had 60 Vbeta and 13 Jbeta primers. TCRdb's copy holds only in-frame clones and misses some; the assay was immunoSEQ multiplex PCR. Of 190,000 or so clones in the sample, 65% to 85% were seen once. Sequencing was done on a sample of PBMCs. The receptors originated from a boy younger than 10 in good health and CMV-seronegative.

CDR3 DNA sequence: TGTGCCAGCAGCTTCCTTAGCGGGGGGAACAATGAGCAGTTCTTC. As protein: CASSFLSGGNNEQFF. The chain combines TRBV7-8 with TRBJ2-1; 10 bases align to TRBD2. After removal of 3 bases from V and 5 bases from J, the junction contained 4 bases not matched to a gene. This CDR3 has 15 amino acids. The germline gives CDR1 SGHVS, CDR2 FQNEAQ.

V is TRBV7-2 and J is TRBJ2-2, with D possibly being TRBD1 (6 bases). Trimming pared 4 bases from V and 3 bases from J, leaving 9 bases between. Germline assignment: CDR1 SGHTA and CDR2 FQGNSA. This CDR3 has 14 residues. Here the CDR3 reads CASSSYRDTGELFF. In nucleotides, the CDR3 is TGTGCCAGCAGCTCCTACAGGGACACCGGGGAGCTGTTTTTT.

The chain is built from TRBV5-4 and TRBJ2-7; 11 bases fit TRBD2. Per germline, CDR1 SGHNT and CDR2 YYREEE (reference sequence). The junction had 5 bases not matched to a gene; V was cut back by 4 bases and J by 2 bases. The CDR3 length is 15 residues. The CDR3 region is CASSLSGGAPYEQYF. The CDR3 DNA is TGTGCCAGCAGCCTTAGCGGGGGGGCCCCCTACGAGCAGTACTTC.

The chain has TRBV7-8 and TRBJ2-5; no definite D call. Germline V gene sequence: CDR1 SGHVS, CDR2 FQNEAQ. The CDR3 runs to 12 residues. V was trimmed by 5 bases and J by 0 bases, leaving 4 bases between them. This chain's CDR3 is CASSQYQETQYF. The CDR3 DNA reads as TGTGCCAGCAGCCAGTACCAAGAGACCCAGTACTTC.

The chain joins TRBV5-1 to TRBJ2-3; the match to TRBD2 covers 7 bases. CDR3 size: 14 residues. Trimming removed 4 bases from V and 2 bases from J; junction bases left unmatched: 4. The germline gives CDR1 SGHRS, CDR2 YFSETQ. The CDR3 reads CASSAGGFTDTQYF. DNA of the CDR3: TGCGCCAGCAGCGCCGGGGGGTTCACAGATACGCAGTATTTT. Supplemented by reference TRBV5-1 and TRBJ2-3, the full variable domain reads KAGVTQTPRYLIKTRGQQVTLSCSPISGHRSVSWYQQTPGQGLQFLFEYFSETQRNKGNFPGRFSGRQFSNSRSEMNVSTLELGDSALYLCASSAGGFTDTQYFGPGTRLTVL.

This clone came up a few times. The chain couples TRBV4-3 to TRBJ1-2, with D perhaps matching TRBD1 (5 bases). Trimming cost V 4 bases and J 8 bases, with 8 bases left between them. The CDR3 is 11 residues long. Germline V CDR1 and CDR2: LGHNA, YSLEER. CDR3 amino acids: CASSPGDGYTF. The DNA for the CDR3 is TGCGCCAGCAGCCCGGGGGACGGCTACACCTTC.

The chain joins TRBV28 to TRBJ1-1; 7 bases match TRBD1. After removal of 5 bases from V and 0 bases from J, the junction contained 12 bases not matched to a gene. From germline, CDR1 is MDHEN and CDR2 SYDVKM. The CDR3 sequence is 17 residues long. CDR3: CASSLWTGWGLNTEAFF. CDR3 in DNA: TGTGCCAGCAGTCTGTGGACAGGTTGGGGGTTGAACACTGAAGCTTTCTTT.

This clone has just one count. The CDR3 sequence is CASSHRARAPGETQYF. The CDR3 coding sequence is TGCGCCAGCAGCCACCGGGCGAGGGCACCGGGAGAGACCCAGTACTTC. The rearrangement uses TRBV10-2 and TRBJ2-5; tentatively, D is TRBD2 (5 bases). The CDR3 is made up of 16 amino acids. The V gene lost 6 bases and the J gene lost 4 bases, with 21 bases spanning the gap. The germline gives CDR1 WSHSY, CDR2 SAAADI.

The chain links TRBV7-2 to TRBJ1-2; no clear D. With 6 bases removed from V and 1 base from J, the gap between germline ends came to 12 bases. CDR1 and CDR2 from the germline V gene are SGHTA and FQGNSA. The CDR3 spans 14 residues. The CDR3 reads CASSVRGGNYGYTF. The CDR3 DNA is TGTGCCAGCAGTGTACGCGGCGGTAACTATGGCTACACCTTC.